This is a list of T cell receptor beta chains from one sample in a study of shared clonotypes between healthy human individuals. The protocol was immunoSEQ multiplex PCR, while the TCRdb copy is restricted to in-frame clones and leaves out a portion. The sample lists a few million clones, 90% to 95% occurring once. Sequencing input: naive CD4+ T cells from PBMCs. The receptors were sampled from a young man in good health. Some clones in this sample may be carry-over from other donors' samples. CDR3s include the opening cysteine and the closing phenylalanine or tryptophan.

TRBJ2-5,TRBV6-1,CASSEEGHPGGTQYF
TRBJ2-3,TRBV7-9,CASSPPAGAGDTQYF
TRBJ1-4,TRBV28,CASSPSDRTNEKLFF
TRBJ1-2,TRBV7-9,CASSRQGAGYGYTF
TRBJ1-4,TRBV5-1,CASSPPSASEKLFF
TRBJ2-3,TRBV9,CASSVVPSGRPDTQYF
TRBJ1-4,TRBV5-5,CASSWSPVDEKLFF
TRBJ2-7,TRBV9,CASSAEGDAYEQYF
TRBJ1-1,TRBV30,CAWPDRRLNTEAFF
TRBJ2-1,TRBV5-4,CASSRITSGRAHEQFF
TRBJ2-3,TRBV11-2,CASSPGRTDTQYF
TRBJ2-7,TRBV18,CASSPRGTVYEQYF
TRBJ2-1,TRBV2,CASSSRLAGDGYNEQFF
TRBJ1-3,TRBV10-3,CAISKMGGDTIYF
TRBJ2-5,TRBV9,CASSSPSGLGAETQYF
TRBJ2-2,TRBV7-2,CASRSRLVINTGELFF
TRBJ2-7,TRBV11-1,CASSYRPGDYEQYF
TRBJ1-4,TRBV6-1,CASSVGAANEKLFF